These T cell receptor beta chains were read from a single sample in a study of cytomegalovirus exposure and HLA in healthy donors. Method: immunoSEQ multiplex PCR; TCRdb's copy keeps in-frame clones and lacks some. Of around 260,000 clones listed, about nine tenths are singletons. Sequencing was done on a sample of PBMCs. Receptors were obtained from a woman aged 25 to 39 in good health and CMV-seronegative. CDR3s include the opening cysteine and the closing phenylalanine or tryptophan. The D gene is left open where the match is weak. Not every row has a clone size; where given, it reads once, few, many or a size class.

12	NA	TRBV10-3	NA	TRBJ2-5	CAISDGSETQYF	TGTGCCATCAGTGACGGTTCGGAGACCCAGTACTTC
16	NA	TRBV5-6	NA	TRBJ2-3	CASSLASAGSTDTQYF	TGTGCCAGCAGCTTGGCGTCTGCGGGGAGCACAGATACGCAGTATTTT
14	NA	TRBV27	NA	TRBJ2-5	CASSSPRAQETQYF	TGTGCCAGCAGTTCCCCGCGCGCTCAAGAGACCCAGTACTTC
17	NA	TRBV13	TRBD1	TRBJ2-7	CASSTTGGRIPSYEQYF	TGTGCCAGCAGCACGACAGGGGGGCGGATCCCCTCCTACGAGCAGTACTTC
20	NA	TRBV7-6	TRBD2	TRBJ2-2	CASSLVGVISGRENTGELFF	TGTGCCAGCAGCTTAGTAGGTGTGATTAGCGGGAGGGAGAACACCGGGGAGCTGTTTTTT
17	NA	TRBV28	NA	TRBJ1-3	CASSLFVTRSSGNTIYF	TGTGCCAGCAGTTTATTCGTCACACGATCCTCTGGAAACACCATATATTTT
15	NA	TRBV28	NA	TRBJ1-5	CASSSPVIGNQPQHF	TGTGCCAGCAGTTCCCCCGTAATAGGCAATCAGCCCCAGCATTTT
13	once	TRBV2	TRBD1	TRBJ2-7	CASTETGPYEQYF	TGTGCCAGCACCGAGACAGGGCCGTACGAGCAGTACTTC
16	NA	TRBV4-3	NA	TRBJ2-5	CASSQALGRGQETQYF	TGCGCCAGCAGCCAAGCGCTGGGGAGGGGGCAGGAGACCCAGTACTTC
15	NA	TRBV15	NA	TRBJ2-5	CATSRDRVPQETQYF	TGTGCCACCAGCAGAGATCGGGTTCCCCAGGAGACCCAGTACTTC
14	NA	TRBV29-1	TRBD2	TRBJ2-7	CSVEDIAGGHEQYF	TGCAGCGTTGAAGATATAGCGGGGGGCCACGAGCAGTACTTC
19	NA	TRBV27	TRBD2	TRBJ2-7	CASILGLLAGGTSSYEQYF	TGTGCCAGCATCCTCGGGCTACTAGCGGGAGGGACGAGCTCCTACGAGCAGTACTTC
14	once	TRBV13	TRBD2	TRBJ2-7	CASSLSGRVGEQYF	TGTGCCAGCAGCCTAAGCGGGAGGGTAGGCGAGCAGTACTTC
15	NA	TRBV9	NA	TRBJ2-6	CASSVVLGNSNVLTF	TGTGCCAGCAGCGTAGTCCTGGGGAACAGCAACGTCCTGACTTTC
16	NA	TRBV6-1	NA	TRBJ1-2	CASSEVFGAFYYGYTF	TGTGCCAGCAGTGAAGTTTTCGGGGCTTTTTACTATGGCTACACCTTC
15	NA	TRBV5-1	TRBD2	TRBJ2-1	CASSNSGGDYNEQFF	TGCGCCAGCAGCAACAGCGGGGGGGACTACAATGAGCAGTTCTTC